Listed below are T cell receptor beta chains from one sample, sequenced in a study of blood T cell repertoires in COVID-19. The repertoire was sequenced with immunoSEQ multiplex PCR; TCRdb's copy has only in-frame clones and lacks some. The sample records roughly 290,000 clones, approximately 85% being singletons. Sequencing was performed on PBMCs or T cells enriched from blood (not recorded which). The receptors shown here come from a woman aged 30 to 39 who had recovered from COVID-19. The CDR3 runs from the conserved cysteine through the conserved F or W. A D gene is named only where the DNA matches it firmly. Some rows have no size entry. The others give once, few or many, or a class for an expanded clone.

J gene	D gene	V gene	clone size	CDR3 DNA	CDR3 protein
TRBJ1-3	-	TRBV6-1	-	TGTGCCAGCAGTGAAGAGGCAGGTGATCACTTCGGAAACACCATATATTTT	CASSEEAGDHFGNTIYF
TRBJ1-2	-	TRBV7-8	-	TGTGCCAGCAGCACCTCAGGGTATGGCTACACCTTC	CASSTSGYGYTF
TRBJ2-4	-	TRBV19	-	TGTGCCAGTAGTATAAGGCAGGGCAAGAGACAAGACATTCAGTACTTC	CASSIRQGKRQDIQYF
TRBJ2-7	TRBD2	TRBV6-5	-	TGTGCCAGCAGCGGGACTAAAGAAAGACCCTCCGAGCAGTACTTC	CASSGTKERPSEQYF
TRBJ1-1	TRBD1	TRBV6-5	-	TGTGCCAGCAGAGCCCAGACAGGGGCCGTCGAAGCTTTCTTT	CASRAQTGAVEAFF
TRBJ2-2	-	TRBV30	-	TGTGCCTGGGGGACAAGCGGGAACACCGGGGAGCTGTTTTTT	CAWGTSGNTGELFF
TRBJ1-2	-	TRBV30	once	TGTGCCTGGATGCCCGCAACGAGGGTTTATGGCTACACCTTC	CAWMPATRVYGYTF
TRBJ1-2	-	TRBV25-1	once	TGTGCCAGCAGTCAACAGAGTAACTATGGCTACACCTTC	CASSQQSNYGYTF
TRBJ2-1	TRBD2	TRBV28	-	TGTGCCAGCACTTCTACTAGCGTCAATGAGCAGTTCTTC	CASTSTSVNEQFF
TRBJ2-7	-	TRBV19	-	TGTGCCAGTAGTATAAACCCGCGAGGAGAGCAGTACTTC	CASSINPRGEQYF
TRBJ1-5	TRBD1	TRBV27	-	TGTGCCAGCAGGCTCAGAGGCGGGACAGGGGAGGGATGGCCCCAGCATTTT	CASRLRGGTGEGWPQHF
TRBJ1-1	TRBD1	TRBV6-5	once	TGTGCCAGCAGACAGGACAGGGGCACTGAAGCTTTCTTT	CASRQDRGTEAFF
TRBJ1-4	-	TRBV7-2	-	TGTGCCAGCAGCTTTACAGGGTACGGCGAAAAACTGTTTTTT	CASSFTGYGEKLFF
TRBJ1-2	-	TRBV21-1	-	TGTGCCAGCAGCAAAGGCGGGGGTTTCGGCTATGGCTACACCTTC	CASSKGGGFGYGYTF
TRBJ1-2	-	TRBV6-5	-	TGTGCCAGCAGGGACAGCATAGACGGCTACACCTTC	CASRDSIDGYTF
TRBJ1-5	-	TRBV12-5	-	TGTGCTAGTGGTTTGGTACGGGGGTATAGCAATCAGCCCCAGCATTTT	CASGLVRGYSNQPQHF
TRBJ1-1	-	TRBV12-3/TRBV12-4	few	TGTGCCAGCAGCCCATGGATCACCGGGGGAGCTTTCTTT	CASSPWITGGAFF
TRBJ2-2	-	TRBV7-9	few	TGTGCCAGCAGCGGCTCTGGGGAGCTGAACACCGGGGAGCTGTTTTTT	CASSGSGELNTGELFF
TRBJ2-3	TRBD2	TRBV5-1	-	TGCGCCAGCAGGGCACTAGCGGGAGGAACAGATACGCAGTATTTT	CASRALAGGTDTQYF
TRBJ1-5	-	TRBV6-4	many	TGTGCCAGCAGTGACTCGCTAGGGGTGATCAATCAGCCCCAGCATTTT	CASSDSLGVINQPQHF
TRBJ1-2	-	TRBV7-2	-	TGTGCCAGCAGCCAAACCCCATTTCTATATGGCTACACCTTC	CASSQTPFLYGYTF
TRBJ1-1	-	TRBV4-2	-	TGTGCCAGCAGCCAAGGTCAGGGCTGGGACACTGAAGCTTTCTTT	CASSQGQGWDTEAFF